Below, 12 T cell receptor beta chains from the same sample are listed, as sequenced in a study of blood T cell repertoires in COVID-19. Profiled with immunoSEQ multiplex PCR; TCRdb holds only in-frame clones, not every one. The repertoire includes around 190,000 clones, roughly 88% of them detected once, and roughly a sixth sits in the top ten. The sample taken for sequencing was peripheral blood. These TCRs come from a man aged 45-60 years with COVID-19, enrolled during active disease.

The V and J genes are TRBV24-1 and TRBJ2-2; TRBD2 matches at 7 bases. Trimming took 7 bases from V and 0 from J; bases not matched to a gene: 1. In germline, CDR1 is KGHDR, CDR2 SFDVKD. This CDR3 region has 14 residues. CDR3 sequence reads: CATRGGANTGELFF. The CDR3 nucleotides are TGTGCCACCAGGGGGGGGGCGAACACCGGGGAGCTGTTTTTT.

DNA of the CDR3: TGTGCCAGCTCACCGGGAGGAGGGGGCCGGGAGACCCAGTACTTC. It translates to CASSPGGGGRETQYF. The chain employs TRBV18 and TRBJ2-5; tentatively, D is TRBD1 (7 bases). Germline values: CDR1 KGHSH, CDR2 LQKENI. The CDR3 spans 15 residues. The V gene lost 3 bases and the J gene lost 5 bases, with 16 bases spanning the gap.

This chain links TRBV4-2 with TRBJ1-3; tentative D call: TRBD1 (6 bases). This CDR3 comprises 16 residues. The ends were cut back, 2 bases at V and 2 bases at J, with 13 bases in the middle. Germline lookup yields CDR1 LGHNA and CDR2 YNFKEQ. The CDR3 is CASSQTGRATGNTIYF. CDR3 nucleotides: TGTGCCAGCAGCCAAACAGGGCGAGCGACTGGAAACACCATATATTTT.

The chain couples TRBV19 to TRBJ2-1; D gene ambiguous. This CDR3 is built from 14 residues. Germline V gene data show CDR1 as LNHDA and CDR2 as SQIVND (reference sequence). V shed 5 bases and J shed 0 bases, with 8 bases lying between them. The CDR3 is CASSLQRSYNEQFF. As DNA, the CDR3 is TGTGCCAGTAGTCTCCAGCGCTCCTACAATGAGCAGTTCTTC.

This clone has a count of ten or more. The chain is built from TRBV4-1 and TRBJ2-1; 10 bases are a match to TRBD1. The CDR3 is made up of 15 amino acids. CDR1 is MGHRA and CDR2 is YSYEKL in the germline V gene. V was pared by 4 bases and J by 12 bases, with 12 bases of the junction left unmatched. CDR3: CASSPWTGGIRAQFF. The CDR3 DNA is TGCGCCAGCAGCCCATGGACAGGGGGGATCCGGGCGCAGTTCTTC.

The rearrangement uses TRBV5-4 and TRBJ2-1; tentative D call: TRBD1 (6 bases). Trimming cost V 2 bases and J 4 bases, with 10 bases left between them. Germline CDR1 SGHNT, CDR2 YYREEE (reference sequence). The CDR3 has 14 amino acids. The CDR3 protein is CASSLPGQYNEQFF. CDR3 in DNA: TGTGCCAGCAGCTTACCTGGACAGTACAATGAGCAGTTCTTC.

This chain connects TRBV24-1 to TRBJ2-5; 10 positions agree with TRBD2. The junction had 7 bases not matched to a gene; V was cut back by 3 bases and J by 7 bases. Germline CDR1 reads KGHDR; CDR2 reads SFDVKD. The CDR3 is 15 amino acids. CDR3 bases: TGTGCCACCAGTGATGCCAGCGGGGGGGCCACGACCCAGTACTTC. Residues: CATSDASGGATTQYF.

The chain combines TRBV3-1 (or the pseudogene TRBV3-2) with TRBJ1-1; D gene unclear. CDR1 LGHDT and CDR2 YNNKEL come from the germline V gene (reference sequence). The CDR3 has 15 residues. V shed 1 base and J shed 9 bases, with 18 bases lying between them. CDR3 bases: TGTGCCAGCAGCCAAGTCAACAGTGGTTCGGCCAAAGCTTTCTTT. Protein: CASSQVNSGSAKAFF.

The chain links TRBV9 to TRBJ2-5; D remains ambiguous. The CDR3 loop spans 14 amino acids. V lost 0 bases and J lost 5, with 11 bases in between. Per germline, CDR1 SGDLS and CDR2 YYNGEE. CDR3 sequence: CASSVGGALETQYF. In DNA, the CDR3 is TGTGCCAGCAGCGTAGGAGGAGCCCTGGAGACCCAGTACTTC.

The genes are TRBV7-2 and TRBJ2-5; 8 bases line up with TRBD1. Germline lookup yields CDR1 SGHTA and CDR2 FQGNSA. The CDR3 loop spans 14 amino acids. The ends lost 5 bases at V and 2 bases at J; junction bases unmatched: 4. The CDR3 sequence: CASSAWTGQETQYF. DNA for the CDR3: TGTGCCAGCAGCGCCTGGACAGGGCAAGAGACCCAGTACTTC.

The V gene is TRBV7-2, the J gene TRBJ2-1; 8 nucleotides line up with TRBD2. Per the germline V gene, CDR1 is SGHTA and CDR2 is FQGNSA. The junction had 9 bases not matched to a gene; V was cut back by 1 base and J by 10 bases. This CDR3 comprises 15 residues. The DNA for the CDR3 is TGTGCCAGCAGCTTAGAGAGCGTTAGCGGGGCCGAGCAGTTCTTC. Protein: CASSLESVSGAEQFF. Full variable domain (missing parts from reference TRBV7-2 and TRBJ2-1): GAGVSQSPSNKVTEKGKDVELRCDPISGHTALYWYRQSLGQGLEFLIYFQGNSAPDKSGLPSDRFSAERTGGSVSTLTIQRTQQEDSAVYLCASSLESVSGAEQFFGPGTRLTVL.

V is TRBV19 and J is TRBJ1-1; D perhaps matches TRBD1 (6 bases). Trimming took off 5 bases at V and 1 base at J, with 8 bases between the two ends. The CDR3 has 13 amino acids. Germline assignment: CDR1 LNHDA and CDR2 SQIVND (reference sequence). The CDR3 here is CASSDRPNTEAFF. The CDR3 region has the DNA TGTGCCAGTAGTGACAGGCCGAACACTGAAGCTTTCTTT. Filled out from reference TRBV19 and TRBJ1-1, the complete variable domain reads DGGITQSPKYLFRKEGQNVTLSCEQNLNHDAMYWYRQDPGQGLRLIYYSQIVNDFQKGDIAEGYSVSREKKESFPLTVTSAQKNPTAFYLCASSDRPNTEAFFGQGTRLTVV.